Detailed here is one T cell receptor beta chain. The entry originates in a study of tumor and adjacent non-tumor tissue in lung cancer. TCRbeta libraries were built with three rounds of nested PCR, modified from ARM-PCR. TCRdb itself ran the multiplex PCR reads through MiXCR, one entry per CDR3 protein. The data hold roughly 220,000 distinct CDR3 sequences, with less than 80% observed a single time. The template was RNA from unsorted bulk tissue. Donors were chemotherapy-naive, newly diagnosed lung cancer surgical patients in China, August–late 2014. This CDR3 spans 17 amino acids. Germline values: CDR1 SGHAT, CDR2 FQNNGV. The junction had 10 bases not matched to a gene; V was cut back by 2 bases and J by 4 bases.

The sequence came from a man in his sixties with non-small cell lung cancer. The chain couples TRBV11-2 to TRBJ2-2, with 7 nucleotides matching TRBD2. The sequenced sample was lung tumor tissue. The DNA for the CDR3 is TGTGCCAGCAGCTTACTAGCGGAGGGGCCGACCACCGGGGAGCTGTTTTTT. Protein: CASSLLAEGPTTGELFF.